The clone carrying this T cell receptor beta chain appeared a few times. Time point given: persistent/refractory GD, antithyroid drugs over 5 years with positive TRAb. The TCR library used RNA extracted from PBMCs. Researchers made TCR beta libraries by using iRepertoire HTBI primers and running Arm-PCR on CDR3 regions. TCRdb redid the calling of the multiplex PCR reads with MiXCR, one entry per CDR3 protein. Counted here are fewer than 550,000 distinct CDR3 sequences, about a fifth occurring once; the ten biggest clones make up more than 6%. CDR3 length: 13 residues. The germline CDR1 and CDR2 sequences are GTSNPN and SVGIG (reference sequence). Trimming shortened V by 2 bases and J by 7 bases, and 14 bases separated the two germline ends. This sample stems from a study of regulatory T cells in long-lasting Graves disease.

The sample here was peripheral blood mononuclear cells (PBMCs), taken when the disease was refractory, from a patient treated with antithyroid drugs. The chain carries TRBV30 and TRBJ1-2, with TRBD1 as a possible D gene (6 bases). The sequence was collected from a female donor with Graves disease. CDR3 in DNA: TGTGCCTGGAGTCGGGGGGGCACAAGTGGCTACACCTTC. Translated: CAWSRGGTSGYTF.